Described below is a single TCR beta chain sequence and its context. As yet, its antigen is unknown. The patients all showed relapse after autologous stem cell transplantation, while their brentuximab vedotin exposure varied. The CD4+ T cells used were purified from thawed PBMCs through magnetic negative selection. V lost 1 base and J lost 6, with 18 bases in between. The CDR3 has 16 residues. Germline V gene sequence: CDR1 SGHNT, CDR2 YYREEE (reference sequence). The data derive from a study of PD-1 blockade in classical Hodgkin lymphoma. Study background: A 3 mg/kg intravenous dose of nivolumab was received by patients every 2 weeks.

Repertoires were generated with immunoSEQ multiplex PCR, while TCRdb's copy carries only in-frame clones and drops some. This table holds 5,000 to 7,000 clones, just under 80% found once. Study results and limitations: Newly diagnosed patients had diversity similar to the baseline diversity of complete responders. Healthy donors reportedly exceeded newly diagnosed patients in baseline TCR diversity. Compared with baseline, CD4+ but not CD8+ TCR diversity had risen significantly by C4D1.

The input for sequencing was CD4+ T cells from blood, taken at baseline. This clonotype originated in a human donor with classical Hodgkin lymphoma. The V and J genes are TRBV5-4 and TRBJ2-3; the D gene is possibly TRBD1 (6 bases). CDR3 sequence: CASSLSIVGAGDTQYF. CDR3 coding DNA: TGTGCCAGCAGCTTGTCGATTGTGGGGGCCGGGGATACGCAGTATTTT.